These 3 T cell receptor beta chains were all obtained from the same sample, sequenced in a study of radiation and T cells in renal cell carcinoma. The sample's time point: baseline pretreatment blood. Documented treatment: 15 Gy SBRT to primary tumor, nephrectomy 4 weeks later. Libraries were prepared by immunoSEQ multiplex PCR; TCRdb keeps only in-frame clonotypes and omits some of them. The table shows about 91,000 clones, with 82% occurring only once. Sequencing used blood, obtained from a patient whose treatment included radiotherapy and nephrectomy. All receptors come from a man between 60 and 70 years old with renal cell carcinoma.

The gene calls are TRBV10-1 and TRBJ1-2; 9 bases are shared with TRBD1. Germline CDR1 WNHNN, CDR2 SYGVQD (reference sequence). The CDR3 is made up of 18 amino acids. J lost 0 bases, V lost 6 bases, and 14 bases had no gene match. CDR3 amino acids: CASRSRDREGGANYGYTF. Written as DNA, the CDR3 is TGCGCCAGCAGGTCCCGGGACAGGGAGGGGGGCGCTAACTATGGCTACACCTTC.

The chain has TRBV5-6 and TRBJ2-5, with D possibly being TRBD1 (6 bases). CDR3 length: 14 residues. The germline gives CDR1 SGHDT, CDR2 YYEEEE. V lost 4 bases and J lost 5, with 15 bases in between. The CDR3 sequence is CASSPLQGPETQYF. The CDR3 nucleotides are TGTGCCAGCAGCCCTTTACAGGGTCCGGAGACCCAGTACTTC.

This clone was counted between two and nine times. This chain uses TRBV11-2 with TRBJ1-1, with 8 bases lining up with TRBD1. The CDR3 spans 16 residues. The V gene end was trimmed by 4 bases and the J gene end by 5 bases; junction bases not matched to a gene: 12. Germline V lookup: CDR1 SGHAT, CDR2 FQNNGV. CDR3 protein: CASSSIYTGGNTEAFF. In DNA form, the CDR3 reads TGTGCCAGCAGCTCAATATACACAGGGGGGAATACTGAAGCTTTCTTT.